This T cell receptor beta chain was identified during a study of cytomegalovirus exposure and HLA in healthy donors. Study-wide background: A subsequent analysis reported that the roughly 120 validation repertoires were produced on the same platform that had also been used for the roughly 700 first-cohort repertoires. Study-wide findings and caveats: According to a subsequent analysis, TCR clusters from the first cohort were inclined to appear together in the 110 or so validation repertoires. Using the classifier, cytomegalovirus status was reportedly diagnosed with high specificity and sensitivity.

Concerning this clone itself: Its antigen remains unidentified.

This CDR3 is built from 20 residues. V was clipped by 10 bases and J by 0 bases; unmatched bases: 20. Per germline, CDR1 KGHSH and CDR2 LQKENI. The table came from immunoSEQ multiplex PCR; TCRdb's copy has only in-frame clones and leaves some out. The data show roughly 90,000 clones, with roughly 85% seen just once and 20% to 25% held by the top ten. The TCR comes from a man aged 18 to 29 in good health and CMV-seropositive. The rearrangement links TRBV18 to TRBJ2-2, with TRBD2 identical over 10 bases. The sample was PBMCs. CDR3 sequence: CANPPQQEHGTSANTGELFF. CDR3 coding DNA: TGTGCCAACCCACCGCAACAGGAGCACGGGACTAGCGCGAACACCGGGGAGCTGTTTTTT. Together with reference TRBV18 and TRBJ2-2, the CDR3 gives the full variable domain: NAGVMQNPRHLVRRRGQEARLRCSPMKGHSHVYWYRQLPEEGLKFMVYLQKENIIDESGMPKERFSAEFPKEGPSILRIQQVVRGDSAAYFCANPPQQEHGTSANTGELFFGEGSRLTVL.